The 14 T cell receptor beta chains in this list originate from one sample, sequenced in a study of OX40 agonist ivuxolimab in advanced cancers. Sequencing was performed with immunoSEQ multiplex PCR; in TCRdb, only in-frame clones are kept and a portion is missing. In the table there are 55,000 to 70,000 clones, 65% to 90% of which are singletons. Source: CD4+ or CD8+ T cells sorted from blood, taken in a trial of the OX40 agonist ivuxolimab. Every receptor here comes from an adult with an advanced solid tumor such as melanoma, head and neck, liver or kidney cancer.

The chain carries TRBV19 and TRBJ1-5, with a tentative D call TRBD1 (5 bases). The V gene's germline CDR1 is LNHDA and CDR2 SQIVND (reference sequence). V was clipped by 10 bases and J by 2 bases, with 18 bases between them. This CDR3 contains 15 residues. The CDR3 protein is CATSRGKAGNQPQHF. In DNA, the CDR3 is TGTGCCACCTCACGGGGGAAAGCTGGCAATCAGCCCCAGCATTTT. Complete variable domain (other parts from reference TRBV19 and TRBJ1-5): DGGITQSPKYLFRKEGQNVTLSCEQNLNHDAMYWYRQDPGQGLRLIYYSQIVNDFQKGDIAEGYSVSREKKESFPLTVTSAQKNPTAFYLCATSRGKAGNQPQHFGDGTRLSIL.

This clone has a single count. The chain has TRBV19 and TRBJ2-7, with 11 bases identical to TRBD1. The CDR3 sequence is 15 residues long. The germline gives CDR1 LNHDA, CDR2 SQIVND (reference sequence). With 7 bases clipped from V and 0 bases from J, the junction kept 5 bases outside the gene matches. The CDR3 is CASTPGTGGSYEQYF. As DNA, the CDR3 is TGTGCCAGTACCCCCGGGACAGGGGGCTCCTACGAGCAGTACTTC.

A remark on this clone: The sample carries other DNA sequences with the same CDR3. V usage is TRBV6-5 and J usage is TRBJ1-1, with D uncertain. The CDR3 spans 12 residues. V dropped 6 bases and J dropped 2 bases, with 7 bases sitting between them. CDR1 MNHEY and CDR2 SVGAGI come from the germline V gene. The CDR3 DNA reads TGTGCCAGCAGCCACCAAAACACTGAAGCTTTCTTT. Its protein product is CASSHQNTEAFF.

The chain combines TRBV2 with TRBJ2-7; possible D gene TRBD2, 6 bases. Germline V gives CDR1 SNHLY, CDR2 FYNNEI. The CDR3 runs to 12 residues. Trimming shortened V by 4 bases and J by 5 bases, and 9 bases separated the two germline ends. CDR3 residues: CASSARGDEQYF. CDR3 DNA: TGTGCCAGCAGTGCCCGCGGGGACGAGCAGTACTTC.

The genes are TRBV25-1 and TRBJ2-7, with no clear D. Germline V gene lookup returns CDR1 MGHDK and CDR2 SYGVNS. Trimming left V 5 bases short and J 3 bases short, with 8 bases between. The CDR3 is 12 amino acids. CDR3 DNA: TGTGCCAGCAGTAGACTCAACTACGAGCAGTACTTC. Its translation is CASSRLNYEQYF.

The chain recombines TRBV25-1 with TRBJ1-6; 11 positions agree with TRBD1. CDR1 and CDR2 from the germline V gene are MGHDK and SYGVNS. The CDR3 covers 14 residues. Losses at the gene ends were 5 bases for V and 9 bases for J; bases not matched to a gene: 3. This CDR3 reads CASSPGTGGSPLHF. The DNA for the CDR3 is TGTGCCAGCAGTCCCGGGACAGGGGGTTCACCCCTCCACTTT. The whole variable domain, remainder taken from reference TRBV25-1 and TRBJ1-6, is EADIYQTPRYLVIGTGKKITLECSQTMGHDKMYWYQQDPGMELHLIHYSYGVNSTEKGDLSSESTVSRIRTEHFPLTLESARPSHTSQYLCASSPGTGGSPLHFGNGTRLTVT.

This clone was observed a single time. The rearrangement uses TRBV7-9 and TRBJ2-3, with TRBD1 as a possible D gene (6 bases). V lost 1 base to trimming and J lost 5 bases, with 19 bases between them. Germline CDR1 reads SEHNR; CDR2 reads FQNEAQ (reference sequence). The CDR3 spans 17 residues. The CDR3 DNA is TGTGCCAGCAGCTTAGTTCCTCTTCTACAGGGAATAGATACGCAGTATTTT. Translating it yields CASSLVPLLQGIDTQYF.

The J gene is TRBJ1-5, the V gene TRBV6-5; 7 positions match TRBD1. Germline V gene lookup returns CDR1 MNHEY and CDR2 SVGAGI. The junction had 3 bases not matched to a gene; V was cut back by 5 bases and J by 2 bases. The CDR3 sequence is 14 residues long. The CDR3 DNA follows: TGTGCCAGCAGTCCCGGACAGGGCAATCAGCCCCAGCATTTT. Amino acids: CASSPGQGNQPQHF.

The chain employs TRBV4-1 and TRBJ1-4; perhaps TRBD1 as D (5 bases). The germline V gene encodes CDR1 MGHRA and CDR2 YSYEKL. CDR3 size: 15 residues. The V gene lost 0 bases and the J gene lost 8 bases, with 13 bases spanning the gap. CDR3 protein: CASSQEGRVGEKLFF. The CDR3 region has the DNA TGCGCCAGCAGCCAAGAGGGCAGGGTCGGGGAAAAACTGTTTTTT.

The chain uses TRBV6-1 and TRBJ1-1; D is possibly TRBD1 (6 bases). The CDR3 runs 16 residues. V lost 4 bases to trimming and J lost 1 base, with 16 bases between them. The germline gives CDR1 MNHNS, CDR2 SASEGT. The CDR3 protein is CASSVGTRNRNTEAFF. In nucleotides, the CDR3 is TGTGCCAGCAGTGTGGGGACACGTAATAGGAACACTGAAGCTTTCTTT.

The chain combines TRBV6-5 with TRBJ2-2; the D is unclear. The germline CDR1 and CDR2 sequences are MNHEY and SVGAGI. This CDR3 spans 13 amino acids. V gave up 4 bases and J gave up 9 bases, with 12 bases separating them. The chain's CDR3 is CASSSDRTRELFF. The CDR3 nucleotides read TGTGCCAGCAGTTCCGACCGTACAAGGGAGCTGTTTTTT.

This chain joins TRBV7-6 and TRBJ1-6; D remains unclear. The CDR3 has 15 amino acids. Per germline, CDR1 SGHVS and CDR2 FNYEAQ. The V and J ends lost 5 bases and 7 bases respectively, with 15 bases between them. The CDR3 DNA sequence: TGTGCCAGCAGCCCCCGGGAGGGCTCGAATTCACCCCTCCACTTT. Its protein is CASSPREGSNSPLHF. Based on the CDR3 plus reference TRBV7-6 and TRBJ1-6, the full variable domain is GAGVSQSPRYKVTKRGQDVALRCDPISGHVSLYWYRQALGQGPEFLTYFNYEAQQDKSGLPNDRFSAERPEGSISTLTIQRTEQRDSAMYRCASSPREGSNSPLHFGNGTRLTVT.

This clone was seen a handful of times. The chain has TRBV9 and TRBJ1-6; no clear D. The V gene's germline CDR1 is SGDLS and CDR2 YYNGEE. CDR3 size: 15 residues. The V and J ends lost 4 bases and 13 bases respectively, with 21 bases between them. CDR3 residues: CASSTGLSGTVPLHF. The CDR3 DNA follows: TGTGCCAGCAGCACTGGGCTCTCCGGTACTGTGCCCCTCCACTTT.

This clone was counted only a few times. The germline gene is not matched at one end of the junction; a read error may be the cause. This chain links TRBV5-4 with TRBJ2-3; the D call may be TRBD1 or TRBD2 (7 bases each). Germline loops: CDR1 SGHNT, CDR2 YYREEE (reference sequence). CDR3 size: 13 residues. CDR3 amino acids: CASSLAGGANSPF. CDR3 nucleotide sequence: TGTGCCAGCAGCTTGGCAGGGGGGGCGAATTCCCCCTTT.